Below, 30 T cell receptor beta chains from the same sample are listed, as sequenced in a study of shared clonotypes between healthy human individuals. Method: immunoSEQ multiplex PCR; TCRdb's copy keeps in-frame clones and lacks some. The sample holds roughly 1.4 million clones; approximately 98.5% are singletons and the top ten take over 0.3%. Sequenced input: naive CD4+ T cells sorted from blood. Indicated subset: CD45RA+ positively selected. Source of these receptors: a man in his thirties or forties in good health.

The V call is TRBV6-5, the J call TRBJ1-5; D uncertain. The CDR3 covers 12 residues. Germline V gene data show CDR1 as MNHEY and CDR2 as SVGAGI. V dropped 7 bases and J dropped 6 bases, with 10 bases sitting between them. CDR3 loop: CASNLRGQPQHF. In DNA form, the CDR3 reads TGTGCCAGCAATTTACGGGGTCAGCCCCAGCATTTT.

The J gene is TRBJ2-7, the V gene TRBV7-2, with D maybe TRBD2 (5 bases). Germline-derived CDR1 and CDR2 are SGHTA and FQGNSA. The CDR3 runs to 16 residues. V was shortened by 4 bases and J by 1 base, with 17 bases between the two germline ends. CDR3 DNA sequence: TGTGCCAGCAGCTCAACACCGGGATTGGGGTCCTACGAGCAGTACTTC. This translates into CASSSTPGLGSYEQYF.

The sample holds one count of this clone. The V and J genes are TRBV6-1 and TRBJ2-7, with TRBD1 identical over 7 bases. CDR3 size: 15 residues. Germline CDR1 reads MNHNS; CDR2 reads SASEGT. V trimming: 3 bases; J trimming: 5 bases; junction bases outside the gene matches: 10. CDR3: CASSEKYRGYNEQYF. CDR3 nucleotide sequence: TGTGCCAGCAGTGAGAAATACAGGGGCTATAACGAGCAGTACTTC.

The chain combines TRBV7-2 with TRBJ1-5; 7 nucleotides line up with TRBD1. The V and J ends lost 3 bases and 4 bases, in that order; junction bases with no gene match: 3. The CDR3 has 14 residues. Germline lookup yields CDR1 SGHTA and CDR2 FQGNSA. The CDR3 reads CASSLGGQNQPQHF. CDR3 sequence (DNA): TGTGCCAGCAGCTTGGGGGGACAGAATCAGCCCCAGCATTTT.

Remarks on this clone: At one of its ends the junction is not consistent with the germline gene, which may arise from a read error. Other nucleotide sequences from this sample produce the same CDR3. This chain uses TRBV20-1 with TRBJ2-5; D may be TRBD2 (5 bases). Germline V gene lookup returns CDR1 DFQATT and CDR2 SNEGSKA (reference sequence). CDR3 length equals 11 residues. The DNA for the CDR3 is TGCAGTGCTTCCGGGGAAGAAACCCAGTACTTC. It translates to CSASGEETQYF.

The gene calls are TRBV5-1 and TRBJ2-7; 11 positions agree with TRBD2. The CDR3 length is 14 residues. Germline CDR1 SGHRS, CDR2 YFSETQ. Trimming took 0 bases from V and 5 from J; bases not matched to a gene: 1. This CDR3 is CASSLETSGNEQYF. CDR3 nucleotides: TGCGCCAGCAGCTTGGAGACTAGCGGGAACGAGCAGTACTTC.

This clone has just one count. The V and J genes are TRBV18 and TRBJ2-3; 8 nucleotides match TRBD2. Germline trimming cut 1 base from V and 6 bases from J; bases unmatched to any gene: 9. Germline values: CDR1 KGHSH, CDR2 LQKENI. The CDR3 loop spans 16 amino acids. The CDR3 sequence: CASSPLPPPGGDTQYF. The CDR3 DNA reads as TGTGCCAGCTCACCACTCCCTCCGCCGGGAGGGGATACGCAGTATTTT.

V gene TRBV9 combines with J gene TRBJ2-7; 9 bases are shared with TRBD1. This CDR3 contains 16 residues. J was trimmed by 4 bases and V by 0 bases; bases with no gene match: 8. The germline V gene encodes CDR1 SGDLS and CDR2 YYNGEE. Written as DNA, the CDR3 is TGTGCCAGCAGCGTAGGAAGGACAGGGGCTAGGTACGAGCAGTACTTC. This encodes CASSVGRTGARYEQYF.

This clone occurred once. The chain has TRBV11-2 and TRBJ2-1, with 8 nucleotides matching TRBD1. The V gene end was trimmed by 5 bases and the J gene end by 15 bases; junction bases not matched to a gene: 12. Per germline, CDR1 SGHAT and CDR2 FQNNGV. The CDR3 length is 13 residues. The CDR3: CASSLTGQGPGFF. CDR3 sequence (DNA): TGTGCCAGCAGCCTTACTGGACAGGGTCCGGGGTTCTTC.

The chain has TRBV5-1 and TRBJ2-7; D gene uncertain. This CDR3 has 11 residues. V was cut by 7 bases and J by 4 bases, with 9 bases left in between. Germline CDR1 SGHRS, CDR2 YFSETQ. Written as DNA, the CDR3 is TGCGCCAGCGCCTCTCAATACGAGCAGTACTTC. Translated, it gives CASASQYEQYF. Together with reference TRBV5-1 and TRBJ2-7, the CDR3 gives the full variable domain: KAGVTQTPRYLIKTRGQQVTLSCSPISGHRSVSWYQQTPGQGLQFLFEYFSETQRNKGNFPGRFSGRQFSNSRSEMNVSTLELGDSALYLCASASQYEQYFGPGTRLTVT.

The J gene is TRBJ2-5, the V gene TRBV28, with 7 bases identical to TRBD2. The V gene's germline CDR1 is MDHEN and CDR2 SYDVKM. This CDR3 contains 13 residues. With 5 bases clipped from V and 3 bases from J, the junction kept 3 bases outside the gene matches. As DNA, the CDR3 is TGTGCCAGCAGTCAAGGACTAGAAGAGACCCAGTACTTC. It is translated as CASSQGLEETQYF.

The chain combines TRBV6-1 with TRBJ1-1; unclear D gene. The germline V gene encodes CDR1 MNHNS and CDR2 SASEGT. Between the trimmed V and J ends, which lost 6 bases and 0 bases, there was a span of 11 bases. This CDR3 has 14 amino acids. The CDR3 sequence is CASRPGAMNTEAFF. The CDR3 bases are TGTGCCAGCAGGCCGGGTGCCATGAACACTGAAGCTTTCTTT.

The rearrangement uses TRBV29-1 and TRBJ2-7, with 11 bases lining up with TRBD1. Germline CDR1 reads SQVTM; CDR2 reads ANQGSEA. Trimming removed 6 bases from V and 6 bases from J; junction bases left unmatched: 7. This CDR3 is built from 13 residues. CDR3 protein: CSVTGTGGGEQYF. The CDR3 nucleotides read TGCAGCGTGACCGGGACAGGGGGTGGCGAGCAGTACTTC.

The CDR3 nucleotides are TGCAGCGCAGGACGCGGGAGATACGCCGGGGAGCTGTTTTTT. Amino acids: CSAGRGRYAGELFF. The gene calls are TRBV29-1 and TRBJ2-2, with TRBD2 matching over 7 bases. Germline V lookup: CDR1 SQVTM, CDR2 ANQGSEA. Germline trimming cut 7 bases from V and 6 bases from J; bases unmatched to any gene: 11. The CDR3 sequence is 14 residues long.

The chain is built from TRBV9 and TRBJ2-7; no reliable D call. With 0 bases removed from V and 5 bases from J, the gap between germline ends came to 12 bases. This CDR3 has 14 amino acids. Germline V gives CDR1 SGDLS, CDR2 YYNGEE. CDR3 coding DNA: TGTGCCAGCAGCGTAGACTGGGGTTTCAACGAGCAGTACTTC. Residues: CASSVDWGFNEQYF.

The CDR3 DNA reads as TGTGCCACCAGCAAATTGATATCAAGGGCCTACAATGAGCAGTTCTTC. Translated: CATSKLISRAYNEQFF. The chain combines TRBV15 with TRBJ2-1; D is unclear. The germline V gene encodes CDR1 LNHNV and CDR2 YYDKDF (reference sequence). This CDR3 has 16 amino acids. Trimming stripped 4 bases from V and 2 bases from J, with 15 bases between.

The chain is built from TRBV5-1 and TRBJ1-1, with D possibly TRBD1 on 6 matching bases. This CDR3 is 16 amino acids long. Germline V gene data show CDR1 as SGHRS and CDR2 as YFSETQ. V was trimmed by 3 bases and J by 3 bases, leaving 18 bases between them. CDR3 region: CASSSGHYVEDTEAFF. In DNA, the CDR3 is TGCGCCAGCAGCTCGGGACACTACGTAGAGGACACTGAAGCTTTCTTT.

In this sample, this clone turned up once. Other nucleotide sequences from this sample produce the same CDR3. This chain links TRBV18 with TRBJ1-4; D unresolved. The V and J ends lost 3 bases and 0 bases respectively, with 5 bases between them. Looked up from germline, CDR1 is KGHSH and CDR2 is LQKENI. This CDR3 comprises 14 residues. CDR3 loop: CASSPSATNEKLFF. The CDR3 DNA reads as TGTGCCAGCTCACCGTCGGCAACTAATGAAAAACTGTTTTTT.

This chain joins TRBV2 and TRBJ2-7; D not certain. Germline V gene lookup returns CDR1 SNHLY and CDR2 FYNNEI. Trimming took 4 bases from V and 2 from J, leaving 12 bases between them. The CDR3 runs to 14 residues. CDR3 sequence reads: CASSGLTLTYEQYF. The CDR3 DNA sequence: TGTGCCAGCAGTGGTCTGACATTAACCTACGAGCAGTACTTC.

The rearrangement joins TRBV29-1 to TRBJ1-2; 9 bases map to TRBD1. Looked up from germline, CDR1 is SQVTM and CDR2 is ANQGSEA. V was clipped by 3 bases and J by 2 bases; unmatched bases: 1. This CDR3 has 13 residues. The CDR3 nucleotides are TGCAGCGTTGACGGGACAGGGAACTATGGCTACACCTTC. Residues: CSVDGTGNYGYTF.

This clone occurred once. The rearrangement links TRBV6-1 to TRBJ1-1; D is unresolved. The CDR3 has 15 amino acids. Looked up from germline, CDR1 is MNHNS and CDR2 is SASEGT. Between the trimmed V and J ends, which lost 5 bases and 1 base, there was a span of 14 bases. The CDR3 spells CASSSMAGPNTEAFF. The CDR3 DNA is TGTGCCAGCAGTTCTATGGCCGGGCCGAACACTGAAGCTTTCTTT.

This CDR3 is CASSQEVRTPNTEAFF. The CDR3 nucleotides are TGTGCCAGCAGCCAAGAGGTCCGGACACCGAACACTGAAGCTTTCTTT. V gene TRBV14 combines with J gene TRBJ1-1, with D possibly being TRBD1 (5 bases). Per the germline V gene, CDR1 is SGHDN and CDR2 is FVKESK. The CDR3 runs 16 residues. Trimming cost V 0 bases and J 1 base, with 12 bases left between them. The whole variable domain, filled in from reference TRBV14 and TRBJ1-1, reads EAGVTQFPSHSVIEKGQTVTLRCDPISGHDNLYWYRRVMGKEIKFLLHFVKESKQDESGMPNNRFLAERTGGTYSTLKVQPAELEDSGVYFCASSQEVRTPNTEAFFGQGTRLTVV.

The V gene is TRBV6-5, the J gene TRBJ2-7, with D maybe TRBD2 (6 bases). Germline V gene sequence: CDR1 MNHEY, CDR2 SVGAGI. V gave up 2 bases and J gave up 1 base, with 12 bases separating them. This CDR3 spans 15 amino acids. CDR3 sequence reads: CASSYEAGGSYEQYF. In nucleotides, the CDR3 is TGTGCCAGCAGTTACGAAGCGGGTGGATCCTACGAGCAGTACTTC.

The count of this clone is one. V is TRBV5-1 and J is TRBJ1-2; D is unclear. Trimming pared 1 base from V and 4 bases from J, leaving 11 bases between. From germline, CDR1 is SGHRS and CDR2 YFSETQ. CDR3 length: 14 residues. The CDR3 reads CASSLYEPGYGYTF. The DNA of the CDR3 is TGCGCCAGCAGCTTGTACGAACCCGGCTATGGCTACACCTTC.

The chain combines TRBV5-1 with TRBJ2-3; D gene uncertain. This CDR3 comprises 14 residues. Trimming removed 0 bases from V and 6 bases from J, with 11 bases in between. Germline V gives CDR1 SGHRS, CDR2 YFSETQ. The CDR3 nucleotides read TGCGCCAGCAGCTTGGTCTCTAGTCGGGATACGCAGTATTTT. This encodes CASSLVSSRDTQYF.

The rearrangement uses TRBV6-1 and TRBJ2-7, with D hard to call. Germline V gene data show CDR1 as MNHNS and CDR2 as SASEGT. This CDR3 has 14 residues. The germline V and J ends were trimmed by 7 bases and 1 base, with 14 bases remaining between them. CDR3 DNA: TGTGCCAGCAAAGTGACAAAATCGTCCTACGAGCAGTACTTC. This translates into CASKVTKSSYEQYF.

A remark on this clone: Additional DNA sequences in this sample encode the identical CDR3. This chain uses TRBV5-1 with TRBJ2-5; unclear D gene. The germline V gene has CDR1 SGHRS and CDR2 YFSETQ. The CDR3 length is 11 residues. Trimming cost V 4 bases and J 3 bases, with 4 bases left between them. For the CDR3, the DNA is TGCGCCAGCAGCGTAAAAGAGACCCAGTACTTC. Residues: CASSVKETQYF.

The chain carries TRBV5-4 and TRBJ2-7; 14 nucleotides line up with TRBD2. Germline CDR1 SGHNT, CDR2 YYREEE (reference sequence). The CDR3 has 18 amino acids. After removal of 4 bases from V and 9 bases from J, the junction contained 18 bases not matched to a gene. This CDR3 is CASSQKTSGRAFSLAQYF. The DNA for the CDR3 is TGTGCCAGCAGCCAAAAGACTAGCGGGAGGGCCTTTTCCCTCGCGCAGTACTTC.

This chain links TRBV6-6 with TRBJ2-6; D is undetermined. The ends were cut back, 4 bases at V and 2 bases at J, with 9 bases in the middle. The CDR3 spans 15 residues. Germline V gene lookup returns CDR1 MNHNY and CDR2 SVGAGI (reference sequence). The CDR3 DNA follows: TGTGCCAGCAGTTCCGGTGGGGCTGGGGCCAACGTCCTGACTTTC. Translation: CASSSGGAGANVLTF.

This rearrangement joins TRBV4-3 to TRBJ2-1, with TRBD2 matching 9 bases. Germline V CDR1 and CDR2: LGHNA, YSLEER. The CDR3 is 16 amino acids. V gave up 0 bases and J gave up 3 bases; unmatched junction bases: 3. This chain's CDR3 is CASSQDPAGGYNEQFF. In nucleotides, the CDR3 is TGCGCCAGCAGCCAAGATCCAGCGGGAGGCTACAATGAGCAGTTCTTC.